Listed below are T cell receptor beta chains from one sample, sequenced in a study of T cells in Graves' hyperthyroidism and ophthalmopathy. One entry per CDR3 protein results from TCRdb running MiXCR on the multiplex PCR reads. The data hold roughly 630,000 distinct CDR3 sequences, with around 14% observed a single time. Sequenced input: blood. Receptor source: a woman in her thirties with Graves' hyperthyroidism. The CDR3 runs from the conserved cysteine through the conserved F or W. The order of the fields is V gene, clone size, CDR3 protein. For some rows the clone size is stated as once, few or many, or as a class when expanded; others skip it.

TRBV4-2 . CASSQDRAGQQFF
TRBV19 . CASSARLAGADTQYF
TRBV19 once CASSIGRSTEAFF
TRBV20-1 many CSASPLGTPGETQYF
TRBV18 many CASSPVGRGYEQYF
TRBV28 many CASSTRDEGEQYF
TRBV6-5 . CASSYGRSGNTIYF
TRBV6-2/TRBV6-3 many CASRPDRGWGSNQPQHF
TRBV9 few CASSVGQGWGTGELFF
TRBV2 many CASSGWRTYGYTF
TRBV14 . CASSQAGFWSSYEQYF
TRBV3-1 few CASSRRGREFFLDTQYF
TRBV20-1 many CSADTEGYGYTF
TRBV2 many CASKVRESSYNEQFF
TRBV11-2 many CASSLPGTSGSEDTQYF
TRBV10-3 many CAISEPYGTGGYEQYF
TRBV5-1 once CASSSLGQGMNTEAFF
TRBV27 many CASGNQYEQYF
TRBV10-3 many CAISVQDNYGYTF
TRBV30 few CAWRETGTGTYNEQFF
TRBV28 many CASSLRSGLDRGTQYF
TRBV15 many CATSRDQEETQYF
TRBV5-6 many CASSQTGYNEQFF
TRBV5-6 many CASSLVGAGTEAFF
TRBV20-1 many CSARGGLDDEQYF
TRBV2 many CASSGQGAVQPQHF
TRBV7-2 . CASSPGGRNEKLFF
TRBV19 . CASSRGGVRSNTEAFF
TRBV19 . CARRQGSYEQYF
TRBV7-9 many CASSLRVAGVHEQYF
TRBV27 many CASSLLGTGVTDTQYF
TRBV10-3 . CAIKEGRDQPQHF
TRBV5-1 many CASSLDRGYSTYNEQFF
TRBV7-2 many CASNQGLAGEAGELFF
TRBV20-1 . CSATAGLAHEQFF
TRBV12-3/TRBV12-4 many CASSFAAGLAGGVADTQYF
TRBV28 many CASSYQGAAETQYF
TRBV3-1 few CASSQGLGGGEQYF
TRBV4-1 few CASSRGGNVGELFF
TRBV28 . CASSEAFGSYEQYF
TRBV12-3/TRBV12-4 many CASSFVGETSYEQYF
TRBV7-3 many CASSPAAGERNEQFF